This record concerns one T cell receptor beta chain sequence. At least ten counts were recorded for this clone. Its antigen specificity is not known. No base quality values were provided; no much bigger clone lies one nucleotide off. The data derive from a study of metastatic and nonmetastatic thyroid tumors (dated by TCRdb to the early 2020s). Regarding the complete study: Repertoires from peripheral blood and from tumor or nodule tissue samples of malignant and benign thyroid patients were compared. Broader findings and caveats from the paper: In both blood and tumor samples, TCR beta diversity was reported to be significantly higher in malignant tumors than in benign nodules.

Libraries were built with PCR. Sequencing was performed on an Illumina HiSeq 4000. High-throughput sequencing was used to profile the CDR3 region of the TCR beta-chain in every patient. The authors' pipeline ran thus. A classifier to discriminate distant-metastatic papillary thyroid cancer patients was built from CDR3 differences across clinicopathological groups. To measure repertoire diversity the researchers used the Shannon index, while the Morisita-Horn index served to gauge how similar the tumor and blood repertoires were. Clones were called with MiXCR by TCRdb after fastp trimmed the public reads at Q25, and only in-frame beta chains were retained. It is TCRdb's table, rather than the study itself, that gives the V and J calls and clone size. Within this sample are roughly 53,000 clones, with roughly 20% of them counted one time only. Jointly, the top ten make up more than 3.5% of the sample.

CDR1 SGHTA and CDR2 FQGNSA were looked up in the germline V gene. The CDR3 has 15 amino acids, counting the end cysteine and phenylalanine. Of all the DNA, just the CDR3 is kept, 45 bases in frame from base 1. V loses 1 base at its end and J loses 3 bases; junction bases beyond the gene matches: 1. No patient had received any treatment before thyroid surgery. Using T-cell receptor beta sequencing, the study looked back at clinical samples from patients collected from about 2011 to 2019. The receptor chain draws on TRBV7-2 and TRBJ2-5; 11 junctional bases match TRBD2. This TCR derives from a female donor with papillary thyroid cancer or a benign thyroid nodule (not recorded which). Some clones in this sample may be carry-over from other donors' samples. Sequences were obtained from blood. In nucleotides, the sequence is TGTGCCAGCAGCTTAGTGACTAGCGGGGAAGAGACCCAGTACTTC. Its product reads: CASSLVTSGEETQYF.